The 15 T cell receptor beta chains presented below share a single source sample, sequenced in a study of cytomegalovirus exposure and HLA in healthy donors. PCR amplification relied on 60 Vbeta primers (plus 13 Jbeta primers). Generated by immunoSEQ multiplex PCR, the TCRdb table keeps only in-frame clones and is missing some. The sample lists 150,000 to 200,000 clones, roughly 80% occurring once. Input material: PBMCs. Receptor source: a man in his fifties or sixties in good health and CMV-seropositive.

This clone is a singleton in its sample. The V gene is TRBV28, the J gene TRBJ2-5, with 8 nucleotides matching TRBD2. After removal of 2 bases from V and 2 bases from J, the junction contained 4 bases not matched to a gene. Germline CDR1 and CDR2: MDHEN and SYDVKM. This CDR3 comprises 15 residues. In DNA, the CDR3 is TGTGCCAGCAGTTTAGCGGGGGGACGTCAAGAGACCCAGTACTTC. The encoded protein is CASSLAGGRQETQYF.

The rearrangement joins TRBV5-8 to TRBJ2-5; no definite D call. The CDR3 spans 11 residues. Per the germline V gene, CDR1 is SGHTS and CDR2 is YDEGEE. V dropped 3 bases and J dropped 5 bases, with 5 bases sitting between them. CDR3 in DNA: TGTGCCAGCAGCTCCTCGGAGACCCAGTACTTC. It specifies CASSSSETQYF.

A few counts support this clone. V and J are TRBV28 and TRBJ2-3; 11 nucleotides match TRBD2. The V gene's germline CDR1 is MDHEN and CDR2 SYDVKM. V shed 9 bases and J 6 bases; nucleotides not matched to a gene: 8. CDR3 length: 14 amino acids. The CDR3 coding sequence is TGTGCCAGTAGCGGGGGGGCCTTCTCGGATACGCAGTATTTT. Translated, it gives CASSGGAFSDTQYF.

For the CDR3, the DNA is TGTGCCATCAGTGAGATGGCTAGCGGCAATGAGCAGTTCTTC. Translated, it gives CAISEMASGNEQFF. The chain joins TRBV10-3 to TRBJ2-1, with 7 bases fitting TRBD2. V was clipped by 2 bases and J by 6 bases; unmatched bases: 4. The CDR3 has 14 residues. Germline CDR1 is ENHRY and CDR2 is SYGVKD.

This clone was counted once. The chain carries TRBV2 and TRBJ1-5; D perhaps matches TRBD1 (5 bases). The CDR3 sequence is 14 residues long. Between the trimmed V and J ends, which lost 3 bases and 4 bases, there was a span of 10 bases. Per germline, CDR1 SNHLY and CDR2 FYNNEI. The CDR3 spells CASSEGGGNQPQHF. For the CDR3, the DNA is TGTGCCAGCAGTGAGGGGGGGGGAAATCAGCCCCAGCATTTT.

This clone was recorded only once. The CDR3, as DNA: TGTGCCAGCAGAGCAACCGGGAGTCCTTCAAATTCACCCCTCCACTTT. It encodes CASRATGSPSNSPLHF. This sequence joins TRBV28 and TRBJ1-6; D is undetermined. The V end lost 6 bases, the J end lost 7 bases, and 19 bases lay between the germline ends. Germline V gives CDR1 MDHEN, CDR2 SYDVKM. CDR3 length equals 16 residues.

The chain is built from TRBV9 and TRBJ1-3, with no clear D. CDR1 and CDR2 from the germline V gene are SGDLS and YYNGEE. The ends were cut back, 0 bases at V and 4 bases at J, with 14 bases in the middle. The CDR3 runs to 16 residues. This chain's CDR3 is CASSVDRQAGGNTIYF. The CDR3 nucleotides read TGTGCCAGCAGCGTAGATCGGCAGGCGGGGGGAAACACCATATATTTT.

V usage is TRBV5-1 and J usage is TRBJ2-3, with 7 nucleotides matching TRBD1. The V gene's germline CDR1 is SGHRS and CDR2 YFSETQ. The trim removed 4 bases at V and 0 bases at J, leaving 5 bases unmatched. This CDR3 has 15 amino acids. The CDR3 nucleotides are TGCGCCAGCAGCCCGGGACAGATAAGCACAGATACGCAGTATTTT. This encodes CASSPGQISTDTQYF.

The chain is built from TRBV28 and TRBJ2-7, with 10 positions matching TRBD2. Germline assignment: CDR1 MDHEN and CDR2 SYDVKM. CDR3 length: 17 residues. With 1 base clipped from V and 2 bases from J, the junction kept 8 bases outside the gene matches. CDR3 protein: CASSLYLAGVLTYEQYF. The CDR3, as DNA: TGTGCCAGCAGTTTATATCTAGCGGGAGTGCTAACCTACGAGCAGTACTTC.

The genes are TRBV28 and TRBJ1-2; TRBD1 matches at 10 bases. Germline CDR1 is MDHEN and CDR2 is SYDVKM. The ends lost 8 bases at V and 5 bases at J; junction bases unmatched: 11. The CDR3 spans 15 residues. The CDR3 region is CASWPGQGIGYGYTF. The CDR3 nucleotides read TGTGCCAGCTGGCCGGGACAGGGGATTGGTTATGGCTACACCTTC.

V gene TRBV7-6 combines with J gene TRBJ2-5; 13 nucleotides line up with TRBD2. The length of the CDR3 is 14 residues. The junction had 7 bases not matched to a gene; V was cut back by 8 bases and J by 7 bases. CDR1 and CDR2 (germline): SGHVS, FNYEAQ. As DNA, the CDR3 is TGTGCCAGCGGCCGACTAGCGGGGGGTGGGACCCAGTACTTC. Translation: CASGRLAGGGTQYF.

V usage is TRBV18 and J usage is TRBJ2-1, with 7 bases that match TRBD2. Germline loops: CDR1 KGHSH, CDR2 LQKENI. The CDR3 has 13 residues. The V gene end was trimmed by 6 bases and the J gene end by 5 bases; junction bases not matched to a gene: 4. CDR3 sequence reads: CASSGGRNNEQFF. The CDR3 coding sequence is TGTGCCAGCTCGGGAGGGCGGAACAATGAGCAGTTCTTC.

The V gene is TRBV27, the J gene TRBJ2-1; 10 nucleotides line up with TRBD2. Germline V CDR1 and CDR2: MNHEY, SMNVEV (reference sequence). CDR3 length equals 16 residues. The trim removed 3 bases at V and 5 bases at J, leaving 7 bases unmatched. As DNA, the CDR3 is TGTGCCAGCAGTTTCTACACTAGCGGGGCGAACAATGAGCAGTTCTTC. Its protein is CASSFYTSGANNEQFF.

V is TRBV7-3 and J is TRBJ1-3, with a possible D match to TRBD1 (6 bases). The V gene lost 5 bases and the J gene lost 0 bases, with 11 bases spanning the gap. The CDR3 length is 15 residues. The V gene's germline CDR1 is SGHTA and CDR2 FQGTGA. The CDR3 DNA is TGTGCCAGCAGCCAGACAGGAGTCTCTGGAAACACCATATATTTT. This codes for CASSQTGVSGNTIYF.

J is TRBJ2-3 and V is TRBV14, with 9 bases that match TRBD2. Germline CDR1 is SGHDN and CDR2 is FVKESK. The V segment lost 0 bases and the J segment 2 bases; nucleotides outside the gene matches: 6. The CDR3 is 17 residues long. In DNA, the CDR3 is TGTGCCAGCAGCCAAGATGGAGCGGGGGGACCCACAGATACGCAGTATTTT. Its translation: CASSQDGAGGPTDTQYF.